The 14 T cell receptor beta chains listed next were all sequenced from one sample in a study of human T cells and chemical hapten exposure (dated by TCRdb to the early 2020s). The sample's time point, from its label and the paper: pre-sensitization, week 0. The treatment or condition label, read with the paper, signifies: therapeutic diphenylcyclopropenone sensitization with weekly scalp DPC. Libraries were made using RACE. Instrument on record: NextSeq 500. Through fastp at Q25 and MiXCR, TCRdb rebuilt clones from the public reads, retaining in-frame beta chains. CDR3 protein sequences are deduplicated, and each keeps its most common genes and DNA. The sample table holds about 53,000 distinct CDR3 sequences, of which 9.9% were seen once. The ten largest clonotypes hold 8% to 10% of the sample. The sample in question was whole blood, obtained in connection with sensitization to the hapten diphenylcyclopropenone (DPC). These receptors were obtained from a middle-aged man with alopecia areata. Some clones in this sample may be carry-over from other donors' samples.

The chain joins TRBV19 to TRBJ2-2, with TRBD1 matching 7 bases. The CDR3 is 14 amino acids. The germline V gene has CDR1 LNHDA and CDR2 SQIVND (reference sequence). The V and J ends lost 6 bases and 6 bases, in that order; junction bases with no gene match: 7. In DNA form, the CDR3 reads TGTGCCAGTAGCGGGACAGTTCAGGCCGGGGAGCTGTTTTTT. This gives the protein CASSGTVQAGELFF. The full variable domain, its missing parts supplied by reference TRBV19 and TRBJ2-2, is DGGITQSPKYLFRKEGQNVTLSCEQNLNHDAMYWYRQDPGQGLRLIYYSQIVNDFQKGDIAEGYSVSREKKESFPLTVTSAQKNPTAFYLCASSGTVQAGELFFGEGSRLTVL.

This clonotype was seen at least ten times. The chain joins TRBV20-1 to TRBJ2-5, with TRBD2 matching over 13 bases. With V trimmed by 4 bases and J by 2 bases, 7 bases remained unmatched. The CDR3 is 16 amino acids. Germline CDR1 is DFQATT and CDR2 is SNEGSKA (reference sequence). DNA of the CDR3: TGCAGTGCTATCCGAGTACTAGCGGGAGGGCAAGAGACCCAGTACTTC. It codes for CSAIRVLAGGQETQYF.

The chain joins TRBV6-2 or TRBV6-3 to TRBJ2-5; D possibly corresponds to TRBD1 (6 bases). The germline CDR1 and CDR2 sequences are MNHEY and SVGEGT. V gave up 8 bases and J gave up 0 bases, with 13 bases separating them. The CDR3 spans 14 residues. Written as DNA, the CDR3 is TGTGCCAGCTCCGTTGGGGGCAACCAAGAGACCCAGTACTTC. Translating gives CASSVGGNQETQYF.

This clonotype has a count of ten or more. This chain joins TRBV20-1 and TRBJ1-6, with unresolved D. The CDR3 spans 16 residues. Per the germline V gene, CDR1 is DFQATT and CDR2 is SNEGSKA (reference sequence). V was pared by 0 bases and J by 10 bases, with 19 bases between. The CDR3 sequence is CSARDSKAQARSPLHF. CDR3 nucleotide sequence: TGCAGTGCTAGAGATTCGAAAGCTCAAGCCCGCTCACCCCTCCACTTT.

The CDR3 nucleotides read TGTGCCAGTAGTCCGAAGGGATTTAAACAGGCCCTCTACAATGAGCAGTTCTTC. It translates to CASSPKGFKQALYNEQFF. This chain joins TRBV19 and TRBJ2-1; weak D call: TRBD1 (5 bases). V shed 5 bases and J shed 3 bases, with 23 bases lying between them. The CDR3 extends over 18 amino acids. Germline V CDR1 and CDR2: LNHDA, SQIVND (reference sequence).

In its sample, this clonotype was seen many times. J is TRBJ2-2 and V is TRBV7-2; 7 bases map to TRBD2. Germline CDR1 reads SGHTA; CDR2 reads FQGNSA. The CDR3 contains 18 residues. With 1 base clipped from V and 1 base from J, the junction kept 9 bases outside the gene matches. The CDR3 nucleotides read TGTGCCAGCAGCTTAGGGGCGCGGGGCGGGAGGAACACCGGGGAGCTGTTTTTT. It translates to CASSLGARGGRNTGELFF.

The CDR3 DNA follows: TGTGCCAGCAGCGCCCAAGGACAGGGGGCGAGAAATGCTTTCTTT. Protein product: CASSAQGQGARNAFF. The chain uses TRBV11-2 and TRBJ1-1; the match to TRBD1 covers 11 bases. J lost 11 bases, V lost 5 bases, and 13 bases had no gene match. Germline V lookup: CDR1 SGHAT, CDR2 FQNNGV. This CDR3 is built from 15 residues.

The chain couples TRBV5-1 to TRBJ2-3, with 10 bases that match TRBD1. CDR3 length equals 13 residues. Per the germline V gene, CDR1 is SGHRS and CDR2 is YFSETQ. V lost 8 bases to trimming and J lost 4 bases; unmatched junction nucleotides: 4. The CDR3 region has the DNA TGCGCCAGTTCCGACAGGGGGCCAGATACGCAGTATTTT. Its translation is CASSDRGPDTQYF. Together with reference TRBV5-1 and TRBJ2-3, the CDR3 gives the full variable domain: KAGVTQTPRYLIKTRGQQVTLSCSPISGHRSVSWYQQTPGQGLQFLFEYFSETQRNKGNFPGRFSGRQFSNSRSEMNVSTLELGDSALYLCASSDRGPDTQYFGPGTRLTVL.

This clonotype was observed a few times. The chain uses TRBV4-2 and TRBJ2-5; perhaps TRBD1 as D (6 bases). The germline V gene encodes CDR1 LGHNA and CDR2 YNFKEQ. V shed 8 bases and J shed 5 bases, with 18 bases lying between them. The CDR3 has 14 amino acids. The CDR3 loop reads CASRAAGAYETQYF. For the CDR3, the DNA is TGTGCCAGCCGTGCGGCAGGGGCGTACGAGACCCAGTACTTC.

Ten or more counts support this clonotype. J is TRBJ2-7 and V is TRBV23-1; D may be TRBD1 or TRBD2 (5 bases each). TRBV23-1 is an open reading frame, and its role is uncertain. Trimming left V 7 bases short and J 0 bases short, with 10 bases between. The length of the CDR3 is 13 residues. CDR3 loop: CASTRDGSYEQYF. CDR3 in DNA: TGCGCCAGCACCCGGGACGGCTCCTACGAGCAGTACTTC.

In this sample, this clonotype turned up many times. The CDR3 sequence is CASSLWGNGGTDTQYF. Written as DNA, the CDR3 is TGTGCCAGCAGTTTATGGGGGAATGGAGGCACAGATACGCAGTATTTT. The gene calls are TRBV28 and TRBJ2-3; D remains unclear. The V end was cut by 0 bases, the J end by 1 base, with 11 bases between. Looked up from germline, CDR1 is MDHEN and CDR2 is SYDVKM. The CDR3 loop spans 16 amino acids.

This clonotype was detected many times. One end of the junction does not line up with germline, which may come from a read error. The chain has TRBV10-3 and TRBJ2-7; D may be TRBD1 or TRBD2 (5 bases each). Germline-derived CDR1 and CDR2 are ENHRY and SYGVKD. The CDR3 consists of 14 residues. The CDR3 DNA sequence: TGTGCCATCAGTAAGACGGGAAAGCAAGGGGAGCAGCACTTC. Encoded protein: CAISKTGKQGEQHF.

The chain uses TRBV9 and TRBJ2-3, with TRBD2 identical over 10 bases. Germline CDR1 is SGDLS and CDR2 is YYNGEE. CDR3 length: 15 amino acids. V trimming: 0 bases; J trimming: 8 bases; junction bases outside the gene matches: 6. The DNA for the CDR3 is TGTGCCAGCAGCGTAGAAAGCGGGAGGGCCGGTACGCAGTATTTT. It translates to CASSVESGRAGTQYF. Looking up the rest from reference TRBV9 and TRBJ2-3 gives the full variable domain: DSGVTQTPKHLITATGQRVTLRCSPRSGDLSVYWYQQSLDQGLQFLIQYYNGEERAKGNILERFSAQQFPDLHSELNLSSLELGDSALYFCASSVESGRAGTQYFGPGTRLTVL.

This clonotype was seen many times. J is TRBJ2-5 and V is TRBV9, with D maybe TRBD2 (6 bases). The CDR3 covers 15 residues. With 0 bases removed from V and 3 bases from J, the gap between germline ends came to 12 bases. Germline V lookup: CDR1 SGDLS, CDR2 YYNGEE. The CDR3 here is CASSVGRGAEETQYF. DNA of the CDR3: TGTGCCAGCAGCGTAGGGAGGGGTGCCGAAGAGACCCAGTACTTC.